The TCR beta chain under discussion was sequenced for a study of T cells in Graves' hyperthyroidism and ophthalmopathy. The CDR3 is 12 amino acids. The V end was cut by 0 bases, the J end by 4 bases, with 7 bases between. Germline values: CDR1 DFQATT, CDR2 SNEGSKA (reference sequence). Amplification yielded TCR beta CDR3 regions, with RNA transcripts as the source. The HTBI primer set was used in a first-round RT-PCR of the TCR CDR3. MiXCR, run by TCRdb on the multiplex PCR reads, gives a single entry per CDR3 protein. The sample has 600,000 to 650,000 distinct CDR3 sequences, 15% to 20% seen once; the top ten hold 3.8%.

Sequencing used blood. The clonotype was recovered from a woman aged 25-40 years with Graves' hyperthyroidism. V usage is TRBV20-1 and J usage is TRBJ2-7; either TRBD1 or TRBD2 may fit D (5 bases each). In DNA, the CDR3 is TGCAGTGCTAGAGAAGAGGGGTACGAGCAGTACTTC. This translates into CSAREEGYEQYF.